The clone carrying this TCR beta chain has a count of ten or more. Its antigen is not known. Busulfan-fludarabine conditioning, marrow transplant, and cyclophosphamide on days +3 and +4 were administered. Measured with immunoSEQ multiplex PCR; TCRdb has only the in-frame clones, and not every one. This sample carries 20,000 to 25,000 clones, none of them present only once. These data are taken from a study of T cells after posttransplantation cyclophosphamide. Study-level results: TRB clonality was highly associated with recipient CMV seropositivity and reactivation. Tissue-infiltrating T cells from skin or gut overlapped little with blood T cells. Donor CD8+ memory clones often dominated recipient blood repertoires at later times.

The J segment lost 0 bases and the V segment lost 4 bases, leaving 8 bases of the junction unmatched. In germline, CDR1 is KGHSY, CDR2 FQNENV. This CDR3 is 17 amino acids long. This TCR derives from a male patient aged 18 to 35 who received an allogeneic stem cell transplant from a related donor, was CMV-positive, and had no GVHD. Some of these T cells may belong to the graft donor. Sequenced material: PBMCs, taken after allogeneic stem cell transplant with posttransplant cyclophosphamide. This chain joins TRBV16 and TRBJ2-2; 7 nucleotides line up with TRBD2. Here the CDR3 DNA reads TGTGCCAGCAGCCCAAGAGTTGGGGGGGCGAACACCGGGGAGCTGTTTTTT. Encoded protein: CASSPRVGGANTGELFF.